The text below deals with one T cell receptor beta chain. V was shortened by 8 bases and J by 2 bases, with 11 bases between the two germline ends. The CDR3 extends over 13 amino acids. Germline CDR1 MNHEY, CDR2 SVGAGI. This specimen belongs to a study of PD-L1 blockade in urothelial cancer. Study-wide context: The researchers analyzed blood 3 weeks (second dose) and 6 weeks after treatment start. Across blood samples, T cells had a median count of about 150,000.

The time point: peripheral blood 6 weeks after treatment start. Patients presented with locally advanced or metastatic urothelial carcinoma. The table came from immunoSEQ multiplex PCR; TCRdb's copy has only in-frame clones and leaves some out. The sample has roughly 45,000 clones, around 80% seen once. The chain couples TRBV6-5 to TRBJ2-3; D is unresolved. This clonotype was sampled from a man between 60 and 75 years old with urothelial cancer. Sample: PBMCs, taken around atezolizumab (anti-PD-L1) treatment. CDR3 sequence reads: CASGSGYTDTQYF. In DNA form, the CDR3 reads TGTGCCAGCGGATCGGGTTACACAGATACGCAGTATTTT.